These 20 T cell receptor beta chains came from one sample sequenced in a study of graft-versus-host responses after intestinal transplantation. Sequencing was performed with immunoSEQ multiplex PCR; in TCRdb, only in-frame clones are kept and a portion is missing. This table has 90,000 to 150,000 clones, 90% to 95% appearing once. For these receptors, no antigen is known. The specimen was unstimulated CD8+ T cells sorted from spleen or lymph node cells, collected before intestinal transplant. These receptor sequences come from a human donor who received an intestinal transplant.

This clone came up once. The chain is built from TRBV4-2 and TRBJ2-1; D is ambiguous. CDR1 and CDR2 (germline): LGHNA, YNFKEQ. Trimming took 2 bases from V and 3 from J, leaving 17 bases between them. The CDR3 covers 17 residues. This CDR3 reads CASSQLDVGLDYNEQFF. In nucleotides, the CDR3 is TGTGCCAGCAGCCAACTCGATGTTGGGTTGGACTACAATGAGCAGTTCTTC.

This chain links TRBV28 with TRBJ2-7, with D perhaps assigned TRBD1 or TRBD2 (6 bases each). V shed 3 bases and J shed 0 bases, with 9 bases lying between them. Germline assignment: CDR1 MDHEN and CDR2 SYDVKM. The CDR3 spans 14 residues. The CDR3 sequence: CASSFRGPSYEQYF. In DNA form, the CDR3 reads TGTGCCAGCAGTTTTCGGGGGCCCTCCTACGAGCAGTACTTC.

Regarding this clone: Relative to the germline gene, one junction end is altered; a read error may explain this. This chain links TRBV5-1 with TRBJ2-1; TRBD2 might be the D (6 bases). Germline V gene lookup returns CDR1 SGHRS and CDR2 YFSETQ. The CDR3 contains 15 residues. CDR3 sequence reads: CASSSGLLSYDEQFF. Written as DNA, the CDR3 is TGCGCCAGCAGCTCGGGACTTTTATCCTACGATGAGCAGTTCTTC.

V usage is TRBV6-5 and J usage is TRBJ2-7; 10 positions match TRBD1. Germline V gene data show CDR1 as MNHEY and CDR2 as SVGAGI. V dropped 4 bases and J dropped 6; count of bases not matched to a gene: 6. The CDR3 runs to 14 residues. DNA for the CDR3: TGTGCCAGCAGTTTACGACAGGGGGCTCCCGAGCAGTACTTC. It translates to CASSLRQGAPEQYF.

V usage is TRBV5-1 and J usage is TRBJ2-3, with 10 positions matching TRBD2. This CDR3 has 18 amino acids. Germline V gene data show CDR1 as SGHRS and CDR2 as YFSETQ. J lost 0 bases, V lost 4 bases, and 11 bases had no gene match. This CDR3 reads CASSPGPSGRSSTDTQYF. CDR3 in DNA: TGCGCCAGCAGCCCGGGCCCTAGCGGGAGAAGTAGCACAGATACGCAGTATTTT.

The chain joins TRBV9 to TRBJ2-1, with D perhaps matching TRBD2 (7 bases). This CDR3 comprises 17 residues. Germline CDR1 reads SGDLS; CDR2 reads YYNGEE. Trimming pared 0 bases from V and 5 bases from J, leaving 18 bases between. In DNA form, the CDR3 reads TGTGCCAGCAGCGTAGCTACGCGGGGAGGGGGGAACAATGAGCAGTTCTTC. Translating it yields CASSVATRGGGNNEQFF. The full variable domain, rest sourced from reference TRBV9 and TRBJ2-1, is DSGVTQTPKHLITATGQRVTLRCSPRSGDLSVYWYQQSLDQGLQFLIQYYNGEERAKGNILERFSAQQFPDLHSELNLSSLELGDSALYFCASSVATRGGGNNEQFFGPGTRLTVL.

The rearrangement links TRBV30 to TRBJ1-1; perhaps TRBD1 as D (6 bases). V was pared by 4 bases and J by 0 bases, with 12 bases between. The V gene's germline CDR1 is GTSNPN and CDR2 SVGIG (reference sequence). This CDR3 has 14 amino acids. CDR3 DNA sequence: TGTGCCTGGACCCAGGGGCGGGTGAACACTGAAGCTTTCTTT. Translating gives CAWTQGRVNTEAFF.

The V gene is TRBV28, the J gene TRBJ2-2; possibly TRBD1 for D (5 bases). The CDR3 is 13 residues long. The germline gives CDR1 MDHEN, CDR2 SYDVKM. V was shortened by 6 bases and J by 7 bases, with 12 bases between the two germline ends. The CDR3 region is CASSIIRGGELFF. The CDR3 bases are TGTGCCAGCAGCATCATTAGGGGCGGGGAGCTGTTTTTT.

The chain uses TRBV7-6 and TRBJ2-5; D is tentatively TRBD1 or TRBD2 (5 bases each). V lost 1 base and J 0 bases, leaving 6 bases between the germline ends. Germline V gene data show CDR1 as SGHVS and CDR2 as FNYEAQ. The CDR3 is 14 residues long. The CDR3 DNA sequence: TGTGCCAGCAGCTTAGGGGGGTACCAAGAGACCCAGTACTTC. Its protein is CASSLGGYQETQYF. The whole variable domain, remainder taken from reference TRBV7-6 and TRBJ2-5, is GAGVSQSPRYKVTKRGQDVALRCDPISGHVSLYWYRQALGQGPEFLTYFNYEAQQDKSGLPNDRFSAERPEGSISTLTIQRTEQRDSAMYRCASSLGGYQETQYFGPGTRLLVL.

V is TRBV12-5 and J is TRBJ2-1, with 14 bases fitting TRBD2. Germline CDR1 is LGHNT and CDR2 is FRNRAP. The CDR3 runs 15 residues. Losses at the gene ends were 5 bases for V and 11 bases for J; bases not matched to a gene: 8. CDR3 in DNA: TGTGCTAGTGGTCCGGGACTAGCGGGAGTCCCTCAGCAGTTCTTC. It yields the protein CASGPGLAGVPQQFF. Supplemented by reference TRBV12-5 and TRBJ2-1, the full variable domain reads DARVTQTPRHKVTEMGQEVTMRCQPILGHNTVFWYRQTMMQGLELLAYFRNRAPLDDSGMPKDRFSAEMPDATLATLKIQPSEPRDSAVYFCASGPGLAGVPQQFFGPGTRLTVL.

The chain couples TRBV30 to TRBJ2-1; tentatively, D is TRBD2 (5 bases). Germline CDR1 GTSNPN, CDR2 SVGIG (reference sequence). The CDR3 is 13 residues long. V was clipped by 0 bases and J by 8 bases, with 11 bases between them. The CDR3 reads CAWSVDSDHEQFF. The DNA of the CDR3 is TGTGCCTGGAGTGTAGATAGCGACCATGAGCAGTTCTTC.

This chain joins TRBV23-1 and TRBJ2-5; the D is unclear. TRBV23-1 has ORF status, its function being uncertain. The CDR3 has 16 residues. Trimming removed 0 bases from V and 2 bases from J, with 13 bases in between. The CDR3 protein is CASSQSLGQIQETQYF. The CDR3 DNA reads as TGCGCCAGCAGTCAATCGTTAGGGCAGATACAAGAGACCCAGTACTTC.

In this sample, this clone turned up once. The chain recombines TRBV29-1 with TRBJ2-1, with D maybe TRBD2 (6 bases). The germline gives CDR1 SQVTM, CDR2 ANQGSEA. Trimming left V 3 bases short and J 7 bases short, with 7 bases between. The CDR3 covers 11 residues. CDR3 bases: TGCAGCGTTGACGCGGGGAATGAGCAGTTCTTC. Its protein product is CSVDAGNEQFF.

The chain joins TRBV11-2 to TRBJ2-7; 8 nucleotides align to TRBD1. This CDR3 is built from 14 residues. Germline values: CDR1 SGHAT, CDR2 FQNNGV. The V and J ends lost 3 bases and 0 bases, in that order; junction bases with no gene match: 1. The CDR3 loop is CASSFTGGSYEQYF. The DNA of the CDR3 is TGTGCCAGCAGCTTCACAGGGGGCTCCTACGAGCAGTACTTC.

This clone came up once. The chain recombines TRBV4-1 with TRBJ2-1; 11 bases map to TRBD2. Germline CDR1 and CDR2: MGHRA and YSYEKL. V shed 0 bases, J shed 3 bases, and the junction held 10 bases outside the gene matches. CDR3 length: 19 amino acids. CDR3 DNA: TGCGCCAGCAGCCAAGATAAGGGTCCGGGACTAGCGGACTACAATGAGCAGTTCTTC. It translates to CASSQDKGPGLADYNEQFF.

The V call is TRBV19, the J call TRBJ2-1, with TRBD2 identical over 9 bases. Germline V gene data show CDR1 as LNHDA and CDR2 as SQIVND (reference sequence). The CDR3 extends over 16 amino acids. J lost 4 bases, V lost 1 base, and 5 bases had no gene match. The CDR3 nucleotides read TGTGCCAGTAGTATAGGGGCGGGAGGGCCTTACAATGAGCAGTTCTTC. This encodes CASSIGAGGPYNEQFF.

This clone has a handful of counts. This sequence joins TRBV4-3 and TRBJ1-3; D possibly corresponds to TRBD1 (5 bases). CDR3 length: 14 residues. Between the trimmed V and J ends, which lost 0 bases and 8 bases, there was a span of 11 bases. Germline V gene data show CDR1 as LGHNA and CDR2 as YSLEER. CDR3 protein: CASSQEVRGHTIYF. The CDR3 DNA reads TGCGCCAGCAGCCAAGAAGTAAGGGGACACACCATATATTTT.

V is TRBV7-9 and J is TRBJ1-1; the match to TRBD1 covers 7 bases. This CDR3 has 15 residues. The trim removed 2 bases at V and 1 base at J, leaving 4 bases unmatched. The germline V gene has CDR1 SEHNR and CDR2 FQNEAQ (reference sequence). The CDR3 here is CASSLSWTGNTEAFF. CDR3 sequence (DNA): TGTGCCAGCAGCTTAAGTTGGACAGGGAACACTGAAGCTTTCTTT.

This chain uses TRBV4-3 with TRBJ2-5; D gene uncertain. V lost 0 bases and J lost 2, with 10 bases in between. This CDR3 region has 15 residues. The germline CDR1 and CDR2 sequences are LGHNA and YSLEER. CDR3 sequence: CASSQDLGQQETQYF. CDR3 nucleotide sequence: TGCGCCAGCAGCCAAGATTTGGGCCAGCAAGAGACCCAGTACTTC.

In its sample, this clone was seen once. This chain links TRBV27 with TRBJ2-7, with TRBD1 matching 7 bases. CDR3 size: 15 residues. Germline V gives CDR1 MNHEY, CDR2 SMNVEV (reference sequence). Germline trimming cut 4 bases from V and 0 bases from J; bases unmatched to any gene: 6. CDR3 DNA sequence: TGTGCCAGCAGTTCTAGGGGGCTCGGCTCCTACGAGCAGTACTTC. It specifies CASSSRGLGSYEQYF.